This is a list of T cell receptor beta chains from one sample in a study of CD8+CD57+ T cells in acquired aplastic anemia. TCRdb recomputed calls from the reads with MiXCR, one row per CDR3 protein. The table includes about 160,000 distinct CDR3 sequences, 71% detected once. The sample taken for sequencing was sorted CD4+, CD8+, or CD8+CD57+ T cells (not recorded which) from PBMCs. These receptors all come from a human donor with aplastic anemia. Each CDR3 is given with its conserved first and last residue. The order of the fields is D gene, V gene, J gene, clone size, CDR3 DNA, CDR3 protein. D genes are given only for firm matches. The size entry is marked missing in some rows and otherwise reads once, few, many or a size class.

d_call: -
v_call: TRBV7-9
j_call: TRBJ2-2
clone_size: -
cdr3_nt: TGTGCCAGCAGCTTGAAGGGCATTGGGTCCGGGGAGCTGTTTTTT
cdr3_aa: CASSLKGIGSGELFF

d_call: TRBD1
v_call: TRBV10-3
j_call: TRBJ1-2
clone_size: -
cdr3_nt: TGTGCCAGCAGCCTAGGAGGGGGCGCGGATGGCTACACCTTC
cdr3_aa: CASSLGGGADGYTF

d_call: -
v_call: TRBV14
j_call: TRBJ1-3
clone_size: -
cdr3_nt: TGTGCCAGCAGCCGATCCAGTGAGGGATTAGTAGCGTCGTTT
cdr3_aa: CASSRSSEGLVASF

d_call: -
v_call: TRBV7-3
j_call: TRBJ2-2
clone_size: -
cdr3_nt: TGTGCCAGCAGCAAGGCCGGGACTAACACCGGGGAGCTGTTTTTT
cdr3_aa: CASSKAGTNTGELFF

d_call: -
v_call: TRBV20-1
j_call: TRBJ1-5
clone_size: -
cdr3_nt: TGCAGTGCTAGTGAAATCCACCCCAATCAGCCCCAGCATTTT
cdr3_aa: CSASEIHPNQPQHF

d_call: TRBD2
v_call: TRBV6-5
j_call: TRBJ2-1
clone_size: -
cdr3_nt: TGTGCCAGCAGTTACGCTAGCGGGAGGAATGAGCAGTTCTTC
cdr3_aa: CASSYASGRNEQFF

d_call: TRBD1
v_call: TRBV27
j_call: TRBJ1-5
clone_size: once
cdr3_nt: TGTGCCAGCAGTTCCAACGGACAGGGGATTCATCAGCCCCAGCATTTT
cdr3_aa: CASSSNGQGIHQPQHF

d_call: -
v_call: TRBV11-2
j_call: TRBJ1-6
clone_size: few
cdr3_nt: TGTGCCAGCAGCTTGAAGGTCGACACACCCCTCCACTTT
cdr3_aa: CASSLKVDTPLHF

d_call: TRBD2
v_call: TRBV4-3
j_call: TRBJ2-5
clone_size: -
cdr3_nt: TGCGCCAGCAGGACTAGCGGGGGGGCAGAGACCCAGTACTTC
cdr3_aa: CASRTSGGAETQYF

d_call: -
v_call: TRBV7-9
j_call: TRBJ2-3
clone_size: -
cdr3_nt: TGCGCCAGCAGCTTGCGGGGGCTTAACACAGATACGCAGTATTTT
cdr3_aa: CASSLRGLNTDTQYF

d_call: -
v_call: TRBV2
j_call: TRBJ2-7
clone_size: -
cdr3_nt: TGTGCCAGCAGTGTTATGAGTCGCGAGCAGTACTTC
cdr3_aa: CASSVMSREQYF

d_call: -
v_call: TRBV7-8
j_call: TRBJ2-7
clone_size: -
cdr3_nt: TGTGCCAGCAGCTTATCGGCGCTTAAGGGGGACGGGTACGAGCAGTACTTC
cdr3_aa: CASSLSALKGDGYEQYF

d_call: TRBD2
v_call: TRBV10-1
j_call: TRBJ2-1
clone_size: -
cdr3_nt: TGCGCCAGCAGTGTGAGGAGCGGGGCTGAGCAGTTCTTC
cdr3_aa: CASSVRSGAEQFF

d_call: -
v_call: TRBV25-1
j_call: TRBJ1-6
clone_size: -
cdr3_nt: TGTGCCAGCAGTGAGCGGGGGGAGAATTCACCCCTCCACTTT
cdr3_aa: CASSERGENSPLHF

d_call: -
v_call: TRBV15
j_call: TRBJ2-7
clone_size: -
cdr3_nt: TGTGCCACCAGCAACCACAGGGTCAACTACTACGAGCAGTACTTC
cdr3_aa: CATSNHRVNYYEQYF

d_call: -
v_call: TRBV7-9
j_call: TRBJ2-3
clone_size: few
cdr3_nt: TGTGCAGCCAGCACAGATACGCAGTATTTT
cdr3_aa: CAASTDTQYF

d_call: -
v_call: TRBV9
j_call: TRBJ1-5
clone_size: -
cdr3_nt: TGTGCCAGCAGCGAAGGAGGGGGCAATCAGCCCCAGCATTTT
cdr3_aa: CASSEGGGNQPQHF

d_call: -
v_call: TRBV15
j_call: TRBJ2-7
clone_size: -
cdr3_nt: TGTGCCACCAGCAGTGGAGGAGTGTCTCCGTACTTC
cdr3_aa: CATSSGGVSPYF

d_call: -
v_call: TRBV10-1
j_call: TRBJ2-3
clone_size: few
cdr3_nt: TGCGCCAGCAGTGAGTCTAGCGGATTCACAGATACGCAGTATTTT
cdr3_aa: CASSESSGFTDTQYF

d_call: TRBD1
v_call: TRBV9
j_call: TRBJ2-3
clone_size: -
cdr3_nt: TGTGCCAGCAGCCCACCGACAGGGGGGACTAGCACAGATACGCAGTATTTT
cdr3_aa: CASSPPTGGTSTDTQYF

d_call: -
v_call: TRBV5-5
j_call: TRBJ2-7
clone_size: -
cdr3_nt: TGTGCCAGCAGCTTACAGAGGGCCTACGAGCAGTACTTC
cdr3_aa: CASSLQRAYEQYF

d_call: -
v_call: TRBV7-9
j_call: TRBJ2-1
clone_size: -
cdr3_nt: TGTGCCAGCAGCTTGGGGGGCAGTGAGCAGTTCTTC
cdr3_aa: CASSLGGSEQFF

d_call: TRBD1
v_call: TRBV6-4
j_call: TRBJ2-2
clone_size: -
cdr3_nt: TGTGCCAGCAGTGACGGGGGGACAGGGAACACCGGGGAGCTGTTTTTT
cdr3_aa: CASSDGGTGNTGELFF

d_call: -
v_call: TRBV10-3
j_call: TRBJ1-1
clone_size: -
cdr3_nt: TGTGCCATCAGTGAGTCGGGACAATCGGCCACTGAAGCTTCCTTT
cdr3_aa: CAISESGQSATEASF